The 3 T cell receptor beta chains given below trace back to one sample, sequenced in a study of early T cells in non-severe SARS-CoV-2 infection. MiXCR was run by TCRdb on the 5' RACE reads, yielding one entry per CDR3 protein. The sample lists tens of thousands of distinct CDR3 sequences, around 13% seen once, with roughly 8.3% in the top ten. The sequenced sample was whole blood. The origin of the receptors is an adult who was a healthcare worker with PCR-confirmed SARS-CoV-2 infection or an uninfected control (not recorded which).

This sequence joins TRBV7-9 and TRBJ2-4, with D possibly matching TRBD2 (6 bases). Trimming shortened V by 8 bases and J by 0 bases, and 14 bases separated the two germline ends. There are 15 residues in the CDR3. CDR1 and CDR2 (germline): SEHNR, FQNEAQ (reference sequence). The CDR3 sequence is CASGEGGLAKNIQYF. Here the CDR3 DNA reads TGTGCCAGCGGGGAAGGAGGGCTAGCCAAAAACATTCAGTACTTC.

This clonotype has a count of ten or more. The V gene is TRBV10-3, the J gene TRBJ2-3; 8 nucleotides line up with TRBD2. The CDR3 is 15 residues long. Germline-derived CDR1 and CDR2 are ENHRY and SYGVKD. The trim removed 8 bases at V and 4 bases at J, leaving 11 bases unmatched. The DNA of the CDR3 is TGTGCCATCTCGGGCCGGGAGGGCAGTCCAGATACGCAGTATTTT. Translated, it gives CAISGREGSPDTQYF.

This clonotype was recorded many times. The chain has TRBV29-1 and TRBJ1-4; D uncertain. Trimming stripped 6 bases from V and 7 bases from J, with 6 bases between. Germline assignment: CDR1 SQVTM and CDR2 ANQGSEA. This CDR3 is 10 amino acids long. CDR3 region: CSVLSEKLFF. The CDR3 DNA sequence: TGCAGCGTCTTGAGTGAAAAACTGTTTTTT.